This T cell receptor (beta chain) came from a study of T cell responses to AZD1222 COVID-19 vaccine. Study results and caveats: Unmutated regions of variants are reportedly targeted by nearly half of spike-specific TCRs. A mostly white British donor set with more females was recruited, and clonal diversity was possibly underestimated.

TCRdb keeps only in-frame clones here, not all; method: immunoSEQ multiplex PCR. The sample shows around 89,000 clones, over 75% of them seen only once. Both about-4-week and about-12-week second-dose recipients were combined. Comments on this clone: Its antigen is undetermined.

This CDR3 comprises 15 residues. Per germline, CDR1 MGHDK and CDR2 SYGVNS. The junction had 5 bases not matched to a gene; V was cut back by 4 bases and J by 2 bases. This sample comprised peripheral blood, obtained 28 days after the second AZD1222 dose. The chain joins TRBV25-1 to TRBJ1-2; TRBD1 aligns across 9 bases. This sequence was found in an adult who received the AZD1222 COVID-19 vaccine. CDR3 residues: CASSGTGTGNYGYTF. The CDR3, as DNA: TGTGCCAGCAGTGGGACCGGGACAGGGAACTATGGCTACACCTTC.